This T cell receptor beta chain emerged from a study of blood T cell repertoires in COVID-19. Study-level information: Samples of COVID-19 (acute and convalescent) were obtained from the United States, Italy and Spain.

Produced via immunoSEQ multiplex PCR; TCRdb's table is partial and in-frame only. This sample carries under 150,000 clones, around nine tenths of them seen once, and the ten largest clones take roughly 4.3%. The germline V gene encodes CDR1 LNHNV and CDR2 YYDKDF (reference sequence). The V end was cut by 0 bases, the J end by 7 bases, with 13 bases between. CDR3 length equals 14 residues. The chain employs TRBV15 and TRBJ2-7, with D maybe TRBD2 (6 bases). The sequenced sample consisted of peripheral blood. The source is a woman between 35 and 50 years old with acute or convalescent COVID-19. Written as DNA, the CDR3 is TGTGCCACCAGCAGAGATCGGGTCGGGGGTGAGCAGTACTTC. It encodes CATSRDRVGGEQYF.